The entry below describes one T cell receptor (beta chain). Germline V gene lookup returns CDR1 SGDLS and CDR2 YYNGEE. V shed 3 bases and J 4 bases; nucleotides not matched to a gene: 14. CDR3 size: 17 residues. In the original analysis: It was from reference gene primer amplification that nucleated cell counts were estimated. Clones were read by immunoSEQ multiplex PCR, and TCRdb kept only the in-frame ones, dropping some. The DNA was the basis for D and trimming; V, J and clone size are from that table. Counted here are about 70,000 clones, about nine tenths occurring once; the ten biggest clones make up approximately 14%. This specimen comes from a study of blood T cell repertoires in COVID-19. Study overall: From T cells, B-cell-depleted T cells, or PBMCs came the material, which was cDNA or gDNA.

This TCR was sampled from a woman between 55 and 75 years old with acute or convalescent COVID-19. J is TRBJ2-3 and V is TRBV9; 7 bases line up with TRBD1. Sample: peripheral blood. CDR3 DNA: TGTGCCAGCAGCGCACGGGCAGACAGGGTATTGGCAGATACGCAGTATTTT. Translating it yields CASSARADRVLADTQYF.